A selection of T cell receptor beta chains follows, all from one sample in a study of blood T cells in healthy people across ages. TCRdb passed the 5' RACE reads through MiXCR, listing each CDR3 protein once. The table records more than 900,000 distinct CDR3 sequences, about 23% of them present only once. These sequences were also reported in another study, on T cells of mothers and their children.

Sequenced sample: blood. These receptors all come from a girl aged 2 to 9 in good health. Each CDR3 is given with its conserved first and last residue. A D gene is named only where the DNA matches it firmly. Size is omitted from some rows. Given values are once, few, many or a class for expanded clones.

CASSHFRWYEQYF,TGTGCCAGCAGCCACTTCAGGTGGTACGAGCAGTACTTC,NA,NA,TRBV11-2,TRBJ2-7
CSVGIGVGEQFF,TGCAGCGTGGGGATTGGGGTCGGCGAGCAGTTCTTC,NA,NA,TRBV29-1,TRBJ2-1
CASSWKQGEQYF,TGTGCCAGCAGCTGGAAACAGGGCGAGCAGTACTTC,NA,few,TRBV7-2,TRBJ2-7
CASSYSEVNEQFF,TGTGCCAGCAGTTACTCGGAGGTTAATGAGCAGTTCTTC,NA,once,TRBV6-5,TRBJ2-1
CASTCPVDRTDTQYF,TGTGCCAGCACCTGTCCGGTCGACCGCACAGATACGCAGTATTTT,NA,NA,TRBV7-6,TRBJ2-3
CASSEAPVGNEQFF,TGTGCCAGCAGTGAAGCGCCGGTGGGGAATGAGCAGTTCTTC,NA,few,TRBV6-1,TRBJ2-1
CASSSGGAYNEQFF,TGTGCCAGCAGTTCCGGGGGGGCCTACAATGAGCAGTTCTTC,TRBD2,many,TRBV6-5,TRBJ2-1
CASSLGGQLNQPQHF,TGTGCCAGCAGTTTGGGGGGACAGCTAAATCAGCCCCAGCATTTT,TRBD1,few,TRBV28,TRBJ1-5
CASRKSGTIHYNEQFF,TGTGCCAGCAGAAAGTCAGGGACTATTCACTACAATGAGCAGTTCTTC,TRBD2,NA,TRBV6-2/TRBV6-3,TRBJ2-1
CAVSDSWGGTVETQYF,TGTGCCGTCAGTGACAGCTGGGGGGGCACCGTCGAGACCCAGTACTTC,NA,few,TRBV10-3,TRBJ2-5
CASSQGFLETQYF,TGTGCCAGCAGCCAGGGATTCTTGGAGACCCAGTACTTC,NA,once,TRBV7-3,TRBJ2-5
CASSPSSSGPTTGELFF,TGCGCCAGCAGCCCCTCGAGTAGCGGGCCCACTACCGGGGAGCTGTTTTTT,TRBD2,NA,TRBV4-1,TRBJ2-2
CASSQYVEQETQYF,TGTGCCAGCAGCCAATACGTTGAACAAGAGACCCAGTACTTC,NA,NA,TRBV14,TRBJ2-5
CSASARATGELFF,TGCAGTGCTAGTGCGCGGGCGACCGGGGAGCTGTTTTTT,NA,NA,TRBV20-1,TRBJ2-2
CASSLAMGRGTEETQYF,TGTGCCAGCAGCTTAGCTATGGGCAGAGGGACGGAAGAGACCCAGTACTTC,NA,NA,TRBV7-9,TRBJ2-5
CASSRLGGNTGELFF,TGTGCCAGCAGTAGATTGGGGGGGAACACCGGGGAGCTGTTTTTT,NA,once,TRBV2,TRBJ2-2
CASSQTSGSQEQFF,TGTGCCAGCAGCCAGACTAGCGGGAGCCAGGAGCAGTTCTTC,TRBD2,few,TRBV11-2,TRBJ2-1
CASSYQTSGTGRGTQYF,TGTGCCAGCAGTTACCAGACTAGCGGGACGGGTCGGGGGACCCAGTACTTC,TRBD2,few,TRBV6-5,TRBJ2-5
CSARGTGGSEQYF,TGCAGTGCTAGGGGGACAGGGGGCAGCGAGCAGTACTTC,TRBD1,few,TRBV20-1,TRBJ2-7
CASSLQGMRETQYF,TGTGCCAGCAGCTTACAGGGGATGAGGGAGACCCAGTACTTC,NA,few,TRBV7-9,TRBJ2-5
CSVYQGPYTEAFF,TGCAGCGTTTATCAGGGGCCATACACTGAAGCTTTCTTT,NA,NA,TRBV29-1,TRBJ1-1
CASSVAGAAGNTIYF,TGTGCCAGCAGCGTAGCTGGGGCAGCTGGAAACACCATATATTTT,NA,many,TRBV9,TRBJ1-3
CASSQDDRGPSGYTF,TGTGCCAGCAGCCAAGACGACAGGGGGCCCTCTGGCTACACCTTC,TRBD1,NA,TRBV3-1,TRBJ1-2
CATSRDLGQGTEETQYF,TGTGCCACCAGCAGAGATTTAGGACAGGGCACCGAGGAGACCCAGTACTTC,TRBD1,few,TRBV15,TRBJ2-5
CASSLRRTVMDEQFF,TGTGCCAGCAGTTTACGGAGGACTGTCATGGATGAGCAGTTCTTC,NA,NA,TRBV27,TRBJ2-1
CASSQDPAAVEQYF,TGCGCCAGCAGCCAAGACCCGGCGGCGGTCGAGCAGTACTTC,NA,NA,TRBV4-1,TRBJ2-7
CASSLGRTIAGQNTGELFF,TGTGCCAGCAGTTTGGGCAGGACGATCGCCGGACAAAACACCGGGGAGCTGTTTTTT,NA,few,TRBV28,TRBJ2-2
CASGLGSGSEQFF,TGTGCTAGTGGTTTGGGTAGCGGGAGTGAGCAGTTCTTC,TRBD2,NA,TRBV12-5,TRBJ2-1
CASSQDYYADLSYEQYF,TGCGCCAGCAGCCAAGATTATTATGCAGATCTCTCCTACGAGCAGTACTTC,NA,NA,TRBV4-3,TRBJ2-7
CAISESTDLNQPQHF,TGTGCCATCAGTGAGTCTACAGACCTTAATCAGCCCCAGCATTTT,NA,few,TRBV10-3,TRBJ1-5
CAIKQLAEETQYF,TGTGCCATCAAGCAACTAGCGGAAGAGACCCAGTACTTC,TRBD2,NA,TRBV10-3,TRBJ2-5
CASSPARDQPQHF,TGTGCCAGCAGCCCAGCAAGGGATCAGCCCCAGCATTTT,NA,NA,TRBV6-5,TRBJ1-5
CASSQGQSYEQFF,TGTGCCAGCAGCCAGGGCCAGTCCTACGAGCAGTTCTTC,NA,few,TRBV27,TRBJ2-1
CASSRVGYLNTEAFF,TGTGCCAGCAGCCGAGTCGGATACCTGAACACTGAAGCTTTCTTT,NA,NA,TRBV3-1,TRBJ1-1
CASSQVLDRDEYEQYF,TGCGCCAGCAGCCAAGTCCTGGACAGGGACGAATACGAGCAGTACTTC,TRBD1,NA,TRBV4-3,TRBJ2-7
CSALLPGQGLYEQYF,TGCAGTGCTCTTTTACCGGGACAGGGCTTATACGAGCAGTACTTC,TRBD1,NA,TRBV20-1,TRBJ2-7
CASSPYIAKPSYTF,TGTGCCAGCAGCCCGTATATAGCAAAACCCTCCTACACCTTC,NA,NA,TRBV11-2,TRBJ1-2
CASALQGARRPQHF,TGTGCCAGCGCCTTGCAGGGGGCGCGTCGGCCCCAGCATTTT,TRBD1,NA,TRBV12-3/TRBV12-4,TRBJ1-5
CASSAGLASSYEQYF,TGTGCCAGCAGCGCGGGACTAGCGAGCTCCTACGAGCAGTACTTC,TRBD2,NA,TRBV7-3,TRBJ2-7
CSASETSFNEQFF,TGCAGTGCTAGCGAGACGAGTTTCAATGAGCAGTTCTTC,NA,NA,TRBV20-1,TRBJ2-1
CASSQVATSNEQFF,TGTGCCAGCAGCCAAGTTGCGACAAGCAATGAGCAGTTCTTC,NA,few,TRBV3-1,TRBJ2-1
CASSQDWTDNEKLFF,TGCGCCAGCAGCCAAGATTGGACCGATAATGAAAAACTGTTTTTT,NA,few,TRBV4-3,TRBJ1-4
CASRPPGTLTGELFF,TGCGCCAGCAGGCCTCCCGGAACACTAACCGGGGAGCTGTTTTTT,NA,NA,TRBV5-1,TRBJ2-2
CATSRSSYNEQFF,TGTGCCACCAGCCGAAGCTCCTACAATGAGCAGTTCTTC,NA,few,TRBV15,TRBJ2-1
CASSEYTLTGVGYTF,TGTGCCAGCAGTGAATATACCCTAACAGGCGTCGGCTACACCTTC,NA,NA,TRBV25-1,TRBJ1-2
CSARGRDQHYNERFF,TGCAGTGCTAGAGGTAGGGACCAGCACTACAATGAGCGGTTCTTC,NA,NA,TRBV20-1,TRBJ2-1
CAIWGREEGQETQYF,TGTGCCATCTGGGGGCGGGAGGAAGGCCAAGAGACCCAGTACTTC,TRBD2,NA,TRBV10-3,TRBJ2-5
CASSVEPSSHTNEQFF,TGTGCCAGCAGTGTAGAGCCTAGCTCCCATACCAATGAGCAGTTCTTC,NA,NA,TRBV9,TRBJ2-1
CASSHPIAGEDGYTF,TGTGCCAGCAGCCACCCTATCGCGGGGGAGGATGGCTACACCTTC,NA,few,TRBV3-1,TRBJ1-2
CASSQVVGRGYEQYF,TGCGCCAGCAGCCAAGTTGTCGGCAGGGGTTACGAGCAGTACTTC,NA,few,TRBV4-3,TRBJ2-7
CAISEGVKLFF,TGTGCCATCAGTGAGGGTGTAAAACTGTTTTTT,NA,few,TRBV10-3,TRBJ1-4
CASIPDALGSGMGGGLEETQYF,TGTGCCAGCATCCCCGACGCCCTCGGATCCGGAATGGGGGGAGGATTAGAGGAGACCCAGTACTTC,NA,NA,TRBV12-3/TRBV12-4,TRBJ2-5
CASSSANSNQPQHF,TGTGCCAGCAGCTCCGCTAACAGCAATCAGCCCCAGCATTTT,NA,few,TRBV7-9,TRBJ1-5
CASSDRSSYYGYTF,TGTGCCAGCAGTGACCGCTCCTCTTACTATGGCTACACCTTC,NA,NA,TRBV27,TRBJ1-2
CASSPPGRNEQFF,TGTGCCAGCAGTCCGCCGGGTAGGAATGAGCAGTTCTTC,NA,NA,TRBV12-3/TRBV12-4,TRBJ2-1
CASSLITDSANTEAFF,TGTGCCAGCAGTTTAATTACGGACAGCGCGAACACTGAAGCTTTCTTT,NA,few,TRBV12-3/TRBV12-4,TRBJ1-1
CASSEYWTDSYEQYF,TGTGCCAGCAGTGAATATTGGACCGATTCCTACGAGCAGTACTTC,NA,few,TRBV25-1,TRBJ2-7